The entry below gives a single TCR beta chain sequence along with its context. Its antigen is unidentified. These data originate in a study of T cell responses to AZD1222 COVID-19 vaccine. The protocol was immunoSEQ multiplex PCR, while the TCRdb copy is restricted to in-frame clones and leaves out a portion. The sample consists of tens of thousands of clones, 85% to 90% of them appearing once. Between the trimmed V and J ends, which lost 1 base and 4 bases, there was a span of 16 bases. Germline V gene lookup returns CDR1 SGHVS and CDR2 FNYEAQ. This CDR3 comprises 16 residues. Whole-study results and caveats: Samples come after the peak T cell response, not at day 14. Epitopes outside B.1.351 and B.1.1.7 mutated regions reportedly drew nearly half of spike TCRs. Spike was spanned by vaccine-associated CD4 TCRs, which were dominant at 160-218 and 743-854.

Sample: peripheral blood, taken on day 0 of AZD1222 vaccination. The V and J genes are TRBV7-6 and TRBJ2-5; D possibly matches TRBD1 or TRBD2 (5 bases each). The sequence came from an adult in good health. CDR3 sequence (DNA): TGTGCCAGCAGCTTAGTTGGGGGTTCTTTGGGAGAGACCCAGTACTTC. Protein: CASSLVGGSLGETQYF.